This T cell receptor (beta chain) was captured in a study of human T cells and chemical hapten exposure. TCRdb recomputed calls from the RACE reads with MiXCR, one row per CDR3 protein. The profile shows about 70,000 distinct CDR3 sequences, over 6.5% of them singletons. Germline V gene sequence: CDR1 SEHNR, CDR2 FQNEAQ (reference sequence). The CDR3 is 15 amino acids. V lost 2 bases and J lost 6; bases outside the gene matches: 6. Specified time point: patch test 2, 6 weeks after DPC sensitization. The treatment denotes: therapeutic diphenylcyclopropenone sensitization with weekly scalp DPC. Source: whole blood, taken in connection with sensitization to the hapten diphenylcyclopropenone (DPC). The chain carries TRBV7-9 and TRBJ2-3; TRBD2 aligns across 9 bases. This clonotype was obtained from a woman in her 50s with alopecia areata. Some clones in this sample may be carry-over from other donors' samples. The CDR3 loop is CASSLRGSGGDTQYF. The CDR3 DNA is TGTGCCAGCAGCTTACGGGGTAGCGGGGGTGATACGCAGTATTTT.